This TCR beta chain was identified during a study of blood T cell repertoires in COVID-19. Trimming cost V 3 bases and J 7 bases, with 13 bases left between them. The CDR3 consists of 13 residues. In the authors' methods: Estimation of nucleated cell counts was performed using reference gene primer amplification. Profiling relied on immunoSEQ multiplex PCR, and the TCRdb table lists in-frame clones only, not all of them. V, J and clone size are taken as reported in that table, and D and trimming were inferred from the DNA itself. Among approximately 100,000 clones, 85% to 90% were seen once, and the ten largest hold more than 4.5%.

The sequenced sample was peripheral blood. The clonotype originates from a human donor in a cohort sampled during active COVID-19. The genes are TRBV12-3 or TRBV12-4 and TRBJ2-7; D perhaps matches TRBD1 (6 bases). This chain's CDR3 is CASSLLGGGEQYF. CDR3 nucleotide sequence: TGTGCCAGCAGTTTGTTAGGGGGTGGGGAGCAGTACTTC.